This T cell receptor beta chain was observed in a study of T cell clones after liver transplantation (dated by TCRdb to about 2019). About the study as a whole: Samples were obtained from ITN030ST, a randomized trial in which withdrawal of immunosuppression was attempted within 2 years of liver transplantation. Blood samples were collected pre-transplant, pre-randomization before withdrawal, and post-randomization after either full withdrawal or failed withdrawal. Donor-reactive T cell clones were identified by TCRbeta sequencing after a pre-transplant mixed lymphocyte reaction and then tracked in post-transplant blood. Tolerance meant complete immunosuppression withdrawal for at least one year without liver enzymes rising beyond twice the upper limit of normal. Until randomization at 12-24 months post-transplant, subjects were given standard immunosuppression, with no induction therapy. Of the eight recipients, a few were HCV-positive, while the remaining recipients had been transplanted for non-autoimmune, non-viral indications. The studied cohort comprised 8 liver transplant recipients, 3 classified as tolerant and 5 as non-tolerant. Third party-reactive TCRbeta sequences were also identified from pre-transplant MLRs to serve as an antigen-independent comparator for donor-reactive sequences.

Using immunoSEQ, frozen genomic DNA was subjected to high-throughput TCRbeta CDR3 sequencing, a process that included PCR amplification, mapping, bias correction and internal controls. The published analysis was carried out like this. Only productive rearrangements were retained, with each unique TCRbeta sequence defined by its CDR3 nucleotide sequence together with its V and J gene. A sequence counted as donor-reactive only if the sequence showed at least 5-fold expansion in CFSE-low cells compared with unstimulated pre-transplant cells and had a frequency of at least 0.01%. To ensure at least 90% detection power, minimum frequency thresholds were set for each subject based on that subject's lowest-template unstimulated sample. Repertoire turnover was measured by Jensen-Shannon divergence between the top 1000 TCRbeta sequences post- and pre-transplant. Changes in detection of donor-reactive sequences were tested with two-sided Fisher's exact tests. Imported from immuneACCESS, the table was reduced by TCRdb to in-frame sequences with V and J called. These copies leave out some clones; in studies compared against another copy, an unresolved V gene accounts for under half, and the cause of the remainder is not known. Clone size and the V and J calls come from that table; the DNA yielded D and trimming. The sample yields under 10,000 clones; about 80% were counted once. The ten biggest clones cover around 40% of the sample.

Taken from the germline V gene (reference sequence), the CDR1 and CDR2 loops are MNHEY and SMNVEV. From its cysteine to its phenylalanine, the CDR3 spans 16 amino acids. Only the CDR3 region is kept as DNA, spanning 48 bases read in frame from base 1. Trimming leaves V shorter by 4 bases and J shorter by 5 bases, with the junction holding 13 bases beyond the gene matches. Results the study describes overall, beyond this receptor: Once repertoire turnover was taken into account, donor-reactive detection showed a significant reduction for CD4 in 7 of 8 subjects and for CD8 in 8 of 8. Because of small, heterogeneous patient numbers and non-standardized post-transplant time points, the conclusions were only preliminary. Since no allograft tissue specimens were available, donor-reactive T cells may have migrated into the graft instead of being deleted. In most of the 8 subjects, regardless of tolerance or HCV status, circulating donor-reactive CD4 TCRbeta sequences dropped significantly post-transplant. In a couple of subjects, low numbers of available donor cells limited the measurable donor-reactive repertoire. The decline in donor-reactive sequences exceeded the decline in third party-reactive sequences, suggesting partial antigen-specific deletion that was unrelated to withdrawal success.

Per the publication, the time point label means: pre-transplant. Thawed unstimulated PBMCs were stained for CD3, CD4 and CD8 and FACS-sorted into CD3+CD4+ and CD3+CD8+ populations. Each of the 8 studied subjects was randomized to immunosuppression withdrawal. The Qiagen DNeasy Blood and Tissue Kit was used for genomic DNA isolation. This clone was observed a few times. Its recognized antigen is unknown. Base qualities are not recorded, but no much larger clone differs from it by a single base. The chain is encoded by TRBV27 joined to TRBJ1-1; 7 of the junction bases match TRBD1. The material sequenced was CD8+ T cells from blood, taken before liver transplant. This TCR derives from a human donor who received a liver transplant. The DNA sequence reads TGTGCCAGCAGTTCCCTGATGGCAACAGGGGAGACTGAAGCTTTCTTT. Translated, this is CASSSLMATGETEAFF.